What follows describes a single T cell receptor beta chain. Antigen: not known. The data stem from a study of cytomegalovirus exposure and HLA in healthy donors. General study findings and limits: A later analysis found that most CMV-associated TCR beta chains appeared HLA-restricted. Confirmation in vitro established that a few CMV-associated chains were specific for CMV antigens. Rare TCR sequences dominated, though some public TCRs recurred in many donors.

This CDR3 is 15 amino acids long. Trimming took 3 bases from V and 6 from J; bases not matched to a gene: 8. Germline V CDR1 and CDR2: LNHDA, SQIVND (reference sequence). In the PCR, 60 Vbeta and 13 Jbeta primers were used. TCRdb keeps only in-frame clones here, not all; method: immunoSEQ multiplex PCR. This table has roughly 180,000 clones, around four fifths appearing once. The chain carries TRBV19 and TRBJ1-5; 7 positions match TRBD1. This TCR was recovered from a woman in her forties or fifties in good health and CMV-seropositive. The sample was PBMCs. The CDR3 reads CASSMEGAGGQPQHF. Written as DNA, the CDR3 is TGTGCCAGTAGTATGGAGGGGGCGGGTGGTCAGCCCCAGCATTTT.